This entry describes one T cell receptor (beta chain). Its antigen is currently not known. Base quality data are lacking; no much larger clone is found one base away. The run used an Illumina HiSeq 2500. Quantitative 5'-RACE with molecular barcodes was used to prepare TCR beta libraries. From the authors' description of their analysis: A new computational method based on a probabilistic model of VDJ rearrangement was used to identify disease-linked TCR variants. TCRdb itself trimmed the public reads at Q25 with fastp, ran MiXCR and retained productive beta chains. CDR3 protein duplicates are merged, each entry listing the most common genes and DNA. It is TCRdb's table, rather than the study itself, that gives the V and J calls and clone size. The sample table holds a few hundred thousand distinct CDR3 sequences, of which about 20% were seen once. The biggest ten clones account for less than 9.5% of the sample.

This specimen comes from a study of CD8 T cells in ankylosing spondylitis (dated by TCRdb to the late 2010s). For context, the study as a whole: To find TCR variants linked to disease, the study profiled T cell receptor beta repertoires in ankylosing spondylitis patients and healthy donors. Samples of peripheral blood were taken, and for ankylosing spondylitis patients, synovial fluid was collected as well. The full study cohort was made up of about 24 ankylosing spondylitis patients and 108 healthy donors.

CDR1 is given as SGHRS and CDR2 as YFSETQ, both from the germline V gene. V is shortened by 4 bases, J by 2 bases, and the region joining them spans 15 bases. Reading from cysteine to phenylalanine, the CDR3 counts 15 amino acids. Only the CDR3 DNA stays, 45 bases, in frame from base 1. Broader findings and caveats from the paper: Blood from ankylosing spondylitis patients appeared to be characterized by a TCR beta motif composed of roughly 8 highly homologous amino acid variants. The disease-linked clones were reported as significantly enriched in matched synovial fluid samples from ankylosing spondylitis patients. In peripheral blood, the disease-linked clones were found at relatively low frequencies and had a CD8+ phenotype. Some of the motif variants had been reported before in the synovial fluid and blood of reactive arthritis patients, a finding that suggests common disease-initiation mechanisms.

The TCR sequence derives from a male donor with ankylosing spondylitis or in good health (not recorded which). The rearrangement combines TRBV5-1 with TRBJ2-5; no D gene is confidently identified. Sequencing was performed on blood, either unsorted or a sorted T cell fraction (not recorded which). The CDR3 region reads CASSMSDSWQETQYF. The DNA sequence is given as TGCGCCAGCAGCATGAGTGACTCTTGGCAAGAGACCCAGTACTTC. The full variable domain, with segments outside the CDR3 supplied by the reference TRBV5-1 and TRBJ2-5 proteins, appears as KAGVTQTPRYLIKTRGQQVTLSCSPISGHRSVSWYQQTPGQGLQFLFEYFSETQRNKGNFPGRFSGRQFSNSRSEMNVSTLELGDSALYLCASSMSDSWQETQYFGPGTRLLVL.